This T cell receptor beta chain appears in the sequencing data of a study of OX40 agonist ivuxolimab in advanced cancers. Findings of the study overall: Researchers report that CD8+ T cells had, on average, more expanded clones than CD4+. A proportion of nonresponders additionally exhibited low normalized T-cell clonal expansion.

Autoimmune disease history or systemic immunosuppression barred patients. On this clone: Antigen specificity is unknown.

The J segment lost 5 bases and the V segment lost 0 bases, leaving 8 bases of the junction unmatched. CDR1 is LGHNA, CDR2 YNFKEQ, per germline. The CDR3 loop spans 17 amino acids. The data were produced by immunoSEQ multiplex PCR, yet TCRdb's version contains in-frame clones alone and is incomplete. The data show roughly 51,000 clones, 70% to 90% seen once. The sequencing here drew on CD4+ or CD8+ T cells sorted from blood, taken in a trial of the OX40 agonist ivuxolimab. The chain joins TRBV4-2 to TRBJ2-1; 9 nucleotides agree with TRBD2. The TCR sequence derives from an adult with an advanced solid tumor such as melanoma, head and neck, liver or kidney cancer. CDR3 sequence (DNA): TGTGCCAGCAGCCAAGATCCCGCGGGAGGGCCAAACAATGAGCAGTTCTTC. The encoded protein is CASSQDPAGGPNNEQFF.